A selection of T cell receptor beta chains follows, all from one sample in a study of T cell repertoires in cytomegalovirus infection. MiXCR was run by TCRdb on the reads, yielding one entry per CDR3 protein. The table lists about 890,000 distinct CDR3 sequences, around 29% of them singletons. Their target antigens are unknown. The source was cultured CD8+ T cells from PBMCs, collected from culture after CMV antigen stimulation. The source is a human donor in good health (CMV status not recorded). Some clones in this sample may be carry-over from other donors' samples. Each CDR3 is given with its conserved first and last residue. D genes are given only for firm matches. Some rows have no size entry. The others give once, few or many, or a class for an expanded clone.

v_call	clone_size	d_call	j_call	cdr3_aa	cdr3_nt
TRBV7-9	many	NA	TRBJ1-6	CASSLAGYNSPLHF	TGTGCCAGCAGTTTGGCGGGGTATAATTCACCCCTCCACTTT
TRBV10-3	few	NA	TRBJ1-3	CAIRIKVQGDTIYF	TGTGCCATCAGGATCAAGGTACAGGGAGACACCATATATTTT
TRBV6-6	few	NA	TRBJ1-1	CASSYSIEGMNTEAFF	TGTGCCAGCAGTTACTCGATCGAGGGGATGAACACTGAAGCTTTCTTT
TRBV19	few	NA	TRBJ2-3	CASSAGTASTDTQYF	TGTGCCAGTAGCGCCGGGACGGCTAGCACAGATACGCAGTATTTT
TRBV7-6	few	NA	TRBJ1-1	CASSLAVGWEHLNTEAFF	TGTGCCAGCAGCTTAGCGGTAGGATGGGAACACCTAAACACTGAAGCTTTCTTT
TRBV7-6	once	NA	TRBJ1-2	CASSLALVRGSDGYTF	TGTGCCAGCAGCTTAGCGCTCGTCAGGGGTTCGGATGGCTACACCTTC
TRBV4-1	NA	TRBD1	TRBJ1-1	CASSQARQGGMNTEAFF	TGCGCCAGCAGCCAAGCCCGACAGGGGGGGATGAACACTGAAGCTTTCTTT
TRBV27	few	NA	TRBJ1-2	CASSSPARDHGYTF	TGTGCCAGCAGCTCCCCAGCCCGGGACCATGGCTACACCTTC
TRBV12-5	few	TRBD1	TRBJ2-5	CASSGTVQETQYF	TGTGCTAGTTCTGGGACAGTCCAAGAGACCCAGTACTTC
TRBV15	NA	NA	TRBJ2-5	CATSRDPTEDAGGETQYF	TGTGCCACCAGCAGAGATCCGACGGAGGACGCGGGCGGGGAGACCCAGTACTTC
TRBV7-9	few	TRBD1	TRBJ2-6	CASSYGQGKSGANVLTF	TGTGCCAGCAGCTACGGACAGGGTAAATCTGGGGCCAACGTCCTGACTTTC
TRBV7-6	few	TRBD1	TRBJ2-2	CASSFTGAELFF	TGTGCCAGCAGCTTTACAGGGGCGGAGCTGTTTTTT
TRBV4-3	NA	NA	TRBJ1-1	CASSYAGAYTEAFF	TGCGCCAGCAGCTATGCCGGGGCGTACACTGAAGCTTTCTTT
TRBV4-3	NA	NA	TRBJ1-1	CASRRGTGGNTEAFF	TGCGCCAGCCGGAGGGGCACAGGCGGGAACACTGAAGCTTTCTTT
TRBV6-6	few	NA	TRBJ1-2	CASLRGWGYTF	TGTGCCAGTCTGCGGGGTTGGGGCTACACCTTC
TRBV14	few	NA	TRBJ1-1	CASSHELGGTEAFF	TGTGCCAGCAGCCACGAATTAGGGGGCACTGAAGCTTTCTTT
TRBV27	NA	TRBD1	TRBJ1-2	CASKPGQGSNGYTF	TGTGCCAGCAAGCCGGGACAGGGGTCTAATGGCTACACCTTC
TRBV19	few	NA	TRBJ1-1	CASSIQGNTEAFF	TGTGCCAGTAGTATCCAGGGGAACACTGAAGCTTTCTTT
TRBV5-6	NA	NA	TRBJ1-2	CASSLDPAPDGYTF	TGTGCCAGCAGCTTGGACCCTGCCCCGGATGGCTACACCTTC
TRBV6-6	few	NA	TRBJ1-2	CASSYLDRNNYGYTF	TGTGCCAGCAGTTACCTAGACAGAAATAACTATGGCTACACCTTC
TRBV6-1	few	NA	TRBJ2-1	CASTQGEGPDEQFF	TGTGCCAGCACCCAAGGGGAAGGGCCTGATGAGCAGTTCTTC
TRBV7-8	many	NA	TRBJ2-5	CASTSREGALETQYF	TGTGCCAGCACCTCCAGGGAGGGGGCCTTAGAGACCCAGTACTTC
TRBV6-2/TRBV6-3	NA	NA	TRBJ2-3	CASSYEGTPSDTQYF	TGTGCCAGCAGTTACGAGGGGACTCCCTCAGATACGCAGTATTTT
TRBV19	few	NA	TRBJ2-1	CASLGGGRIDEQFF	TGTGCCAGTTTGGGGGGAGGTAGGATCGATGAGCAGTTCTTC
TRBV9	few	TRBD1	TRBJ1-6	CASSATGASNSPLHF	TGTGCCAGCAGCGCTACAGGGGCAAGTAATTCACCCCTCCACTTT
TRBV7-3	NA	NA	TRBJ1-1	CASSPPGSAEAFF	TGTGCCAGCAGCCCACCGGGAAGCGCTGAAGCTTTCTTT
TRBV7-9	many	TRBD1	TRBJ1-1	CASSLPGQGLNTEAFF	TGTGCCAGCAGCTTACCGGGACAGGGGTTGAACACTGAAGCTTTCTTT
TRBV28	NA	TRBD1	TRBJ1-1	CASSWTGEGTEAFF	TGTGCCAGCAGTTGGACAGGGGAAGGTACTGAAGCTTTCTTT
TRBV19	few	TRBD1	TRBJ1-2	CASNPGTGSGYTF	TGTGCCAGTAACCCCGGGACAGGGTCCGGCTACACCTTC
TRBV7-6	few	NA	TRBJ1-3	CASSLQASGSSGNTIYF	TGTGCCAGCAGCTTGCAGGCCAGTGGCAGCTCTGGAAACACCATATATTTT
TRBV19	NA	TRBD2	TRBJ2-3	CASMIAGGHTDTQYF	TGTGCCAGTATGATAGCGGGGGGACACACAGATACGCAGTATTTT